This entry lists 21 T cell receptor beta chains sequenced from one sample in a study of T cells of healthy individuals. TCRdb independently ran MiXCR on the 5' RACE reads; one entry per CDR3 protein. Among approximately 58,000 distinct CDR3 sequences, over 12% were seen once, and the ten largest hold approximately 16%. The source is a human donor in good health.

The sample holds a few counts of this clonotype. This chain joins TRBV6-1 and TRBJ1-6; D unclear. From germline, CDR1 is MNHNS and CDR2 SASEGT. This CDR3 contains 12 residues. Trimming left V 6 bases short and J 13 bases short, with 13 bases between. CDR3: CASRRSDGPLHF. The CDR3 DNA is TGTGCCAGCAGGAGATCCGACGGGCCCCTCCACTTT.

This clonotype was seen only a few times. The chain couples TRBV20-1 to TRBJ2-5; weak D call: TRBD2 (5 bases). The germline V gene has CDR1 DFQATT and CDR2 SNEGSKA (reference sequence). V lost 1 base and J lost 2, with 11 bases in between. This CDR3 comprises 14 residues. This CDR3 is CSARGEGGQETQYF. CDR3 DNA sequence: TGCAGTGCTAGAGGAGAGGGCGGACAAGAGACCCAGTACTTC.

This clonotype has a handful of counts. V is TRBV20-1 and J is TRBJ2-7; tentative D call: TRBD1 (5 bases). V shed 5 bases and J shed 5 bases, with 16 bases lying between them. The CDR3 runs 13 residues. Germline V lookup: CDR1 DFQATT, CDR2 SNEGSKA (reference sequence). CDR3 amino acids: CSADSGFRDEQYF. As DNA, the CDR3 is TGCAGTGCTGACTCAGGGTTTAGGGACGAGCAGTACTTC.

This clonotype has a count of ten or more. The rearrangement joins TRBV9 to TRBJ2-6; D unclear. The V and J ends lost 0 bases and 1 base respectively, with 5 bases between them. This CDR3 has 15 residues. Germline CDR1 SGDLS, CDR2 YYNGEE. The CDR3 loop reads CASSVVRSGANVLTF. The CDR3 DNA follows: TGTGCCAGCAGCGTAGTTAGATCTGGGGCCAACGTCCTGACTTTC.

Here the CDR3 DNA reads TGTGCCACCAGTGATCCCAGGGGGACCGGGGAGCTGTTTTTT. This gives the protein CATSDPRGTGELFF. The chain couples TRBV24-1 to TRBJ2-2; TRBD1 agrees at 7 bases. The CDR3 extends over 14 amino acids. Per the germline V gene, CDR1 is KGHDR and CDR2 is SFDVKD. V lost 3 bases and J lost 5; bases outside the gene matches: 2.

This clonotype has a count of ten or more. This chain connects TRBV25-1 to TRBJ1-5; a possible D gene is TRBD1 (5 bases). V was cut by 8 bases and J by 3 bases, with 11 bases left in between. Germline CDR1 and CDR2: MGHDK and SYGVNS. The CDR3 consists of 13 residues. For the CDR3, the DNA is TGTGCCAGCGGGGGAGGGTACAATCAGCCCCAGCATTTT. It yields the protein CASGGGYNQPQHF. Supplemented by reference TRBV25-1 and TRBJ1-5, the full variable domain reads EADIYQTPRYLVIGTGKKITLECSQTMGHDKMYWYQQDPGMELHLIHYSYGVNSTEKGDLSSESTVSRIRTEHFPLTLESARPSHTSQYLCASGGGYNQPQHFGDGTRLSIL.

This clonotype has only a few counts. The gene calls are TRBV20-1 and TRBJ1-4; D may be TRBD1 (5 bases). Trimming shortened V by 6 bases and J by 4 bases, and 12 bases separated the two germline ends. Germline lookup yields CDR1 DFQATT and CDR2 SNEGSKA (reference sequence). This CDR3 contains 13 residues. CDR3 amino acids: CSAGVGINEKLFF. CDR3 DNA sequence: TGCAGTGCGGGGGTAGGAATTAATGAAAAACTGTTTTTT.

The count of this clonotype is one. The genes are TRBV6-2 or TRBV6-3 and TRBJ2-5; a possible D gene is TRBD1 (6 bases). Germline V gene lookup returns CDR1 MNHEY and CDR2 SVGEGT. V lost 6 bases and J lost 2, with 13 bases in between. CDR3 size: 14 residues. In DNA, the CDR3 is TGTGCCAGCAGCCGACCGGACAGTCAAGAGACCCAGTACTTC. Amino acid sequence: CASSRPDSQETQYF.

The CDR3 here is CASSLRDPNAGSEQYF. DNA for the CDR3: TGTGCCAGCAGCCTCCGGGACCCGAACGCCGGGTCCGAGCAGTACTTC. The V gene is TRBV7-8, the J gene TRBJ2-7; the D gene could be TRBD1 or TRBD2 (5 bases each). Germline-derived CDR1 and CDR2 are SGHVS and FQNEAQ. The germline V and J ends were trimmed by 5 bases and 6 bases, with 23 bases remaining between them. CDR3 size: 16 residues. Supplemented by reference TRBV7-8 and TRBJ2-7, the full variable domain reads GAGVSQSPRYKVAKRGQDVALRCDPISGHVSLFWYQQALGQGPEFLTYFQNEAQLDKSGLPSDRFFAERPEGSVSTLKIQRTQQEDSAVYLCASSLRDPNAGSEQYFGPGTRLTVT.

The table lists this clonotype with many counts. The V gene is TRBV19, the J gene TRBJ1-4; D uncertain. V shed 2 bases and J shed 0 bases, with 13 bases lying between them. The CDR3 is 17 amino acids. The germline gives CDR1 LNHDA, CDR2 SQIVND (reference sequence). The CDR3 here is CASSITSLSATNEKLFF. As DNA, the CDR3 is TGTGCCAGTAGTATAACCTCTTTATCTGCAACTAATGAAAAACTGTTTTTT. Complete variable domain (other parts from reference TRBV19 and TRBJ1-4): DGGITQSPKYLFRKEGQNVTLSCEQNLNHDAMYWYRQDPGQGLRLIYYSQIVNDFQKGDIAEGYSVSREKKESFPLTVTSAQKNPTAFYLCASSITSLSATNEKLFFGSGTQLSVL.

This clonotype occurred many times. This chain connects TRBV7-3 to TRBJ2-1; either TRBD1 or TRBD2 may fit D (5 bases each). There are 13 residues in the CDR3. The germline V gene has CDR1 SGHTA and CDR2 FQGTGA. V lost 5 bases and J lost 8, with 13 bases in between. The CDR3 nucleotides read TGTGCCAGCAGCGCCCGCCGGGACCATGAGCAGTTCTTC. Translated, it gives CASSARRDHEQFF.

This clonotype was counted many times. This chain uses TRBV7-2 with TRBJ2-5; maybe TRBD1 (6 bases). CDR3 length: 13 amino acids. Trimming shortened V by 7 bases and J by 5 bases, and 14 bases separated the two germline ends. From germline, CDR1 is SGHTA and CDR2 FQGNSA. This chain's CDR3 is CASIEDQGETQYF. CDR3 DNA: TGTGCCAGCATCGAAGACCAGGGGGAGACCCAGTACTTC.

There are many counts of this clonotype. This chain joins TRBV29-1 and TRBJ2-1, with 8 nucleotides matching TRBD1. The germline gives CDR1 SQVTM, CDR2 ANQGSEA. The trim removed 5 bases at V and 1 base at J, leaving 4 bases unmatched. This CDR3 has 14 amino acids. The CDR3 region is CSVKTGVSYNEQFF. DNA of the CDR3: TGCAGCGTTAAGACAGGGGTTTCCTACAATGAGCAGTTCTTC.

The genes are TRBV20-1 and TRBJ2-5, with 10 positions matching TRBD2. In germline, CDR1 is DFQATT, CDR2 SNEGSKA (reference sequence). Trimming took 4 bases from V and 5 from J; bases not matched to a gene: 7. The CDR3 is 14 residues long. The DNA for the CDR3 is TGCAGTGCTACCAGCGGGAGGGCCCCCGAGACCCAGTACTTC. As protein: CSATSGRAPETQYF.

Ten or more counts support this clonotype. This chain links TRBV2 with TRBJ1-2; tentatively, D is TRBD1 (5 bases). The CDR3 length is 17 residues. Per germline, CDR1 SNHLY and CDR2 FYNNEI. Trimming stripped 2 bases from V and 4 bases from J, with 20 bases between. The DNA of the CDR3 is TGTGCCAGCAGTGAATTCGCCTCCCCGGGGACGGTCTATGGCTACACCTTC. Protein: CASSEFASPGTVYGYTF.

In its sample, this clonotype was seen many times. The V and J genes are TRBV13 and TRBJ2-7; no clear D gene. Trimming took 3 bases from V and 7 from J, leaving 13 bases between them. The CDR3 contains 13 residues. Germline assignment: CDR1 PRHDT and CDR2 FYEKMQ (reference sequence). In DNA, the CDR3 is TGTGCCAGCAGCTTTTGGCGGAGCAATGAGCAGTACTTC. Residues: CASSFWRSNEQYF.

The rearrangement links TRBV30 to TRBJ2-3, with TRBD2 identical over 9 bases. There are 13 residues in the CDR3. After removal of 2 bases from V and 4 bases from J, the junction contained 1 base not matched to a gene. Germline V lookup: CDR1 GTSNPN, CDR2 SVGIG (reference sequence). CDR3 DNA: TGTGCCTGGAGTCTAGCGGGATCAGATACGCAGTATTTT. Amino acids: CAWSLAGSDTQYF.

This clonotype appeared many times. The rearrangement joins TRBV6-5 to TRBJ1-1; 7 bases are shared with TRBD1. Germline trimming cut 6 bases from V and 7 bases from J; bases unmatched to any gene: 8. The CDR3 spans 13 residues. Germline CDR1 and CDR2: MNHEY and SVGAGI. CDR3 amino acids: CASSRQGRIEAFF. The DNA for the CDR3 is TGTGCCAGCAGCAGACAGGGTCGCATTGAAGCTTTCTTT.

The chain employs TRBV7-9 and TRBJ1-2, with D possibly matching TRBD1 (6 bases). Germline V lookup: CDR1 SEHNR, CDR2 FQNEAQ (reference sequence). V lost 5 bases, J lost 2 bases, and 15 bases lay in between. This CDR3 region has 15 residues. This chain's CDR3 is CASSPTTGVNYGYTF. The CDR3 nucleotides are TGTGCCAGCAGCCCCACGACAGGAGTAAACTATGGCTACACCTTC.

The chain employs TRBV19 and TRBJ2-1, with a possible D match to TRBD2 (7 bases). Germline V lookup: CDR1 LNHDA, CDR2 SQIVND (reference sequence). This CDR3 contains 14 residues. The V end was cut by 1 base, the J end by 10 bases, with 14 bases between. As DNA, the CDR3 is TGTGCCAGTAGTATAGCGGGGGGCCCGAGAGAGCAGTTCTTC. It yields the protein CASSIAGGPREQFF.

The rearrangement joins TRBV24-1 to TRBJ2-1; 14 positions agree with TRBD2. From germline, CDR1 is KGHDR and CDR2 SFDVKD. V lost 4 bases, J lost 4 bases, and 5 bases stayed unmatched. The CDR3 consists of 17 residues. DNA for the CDR3: TGTGCCACCAGTGAGCGGGGACTAGCGGGGGATTACAATGAGCAGTTCTTC. Amino acid sequence: CATSERGLAGDYNEQFF.